The 10 T cell receptor beta chains below come from one sample, sequenced in a study of blood T cell repertoires in COVID-19. The repertoire was sequenced with immunoSEQ multiplex PCR; TCRdb's copy has only in-frame clones and lacks some. The sample carries under 200,000 clones, about 88% recorded once. The sequenced sample was peripheral blood. All receptors derive from a man aged 55 to 69 with COVID-19, enrolled during active disease.

CDR3 sequence reads: CASSLSRPPVGEQFF. The CDR3, as DNA: TGTGCCAGCAGTTTAAGCAGGCCCCCGGTAGGTGAGCAGTTCTTC. This chain joins TRBV27 and TRBJ2-1; D is ambiguous. Per the germline V gene, CDR1 is MNHEY and CDR2 is SMNVEV (reference sequence). The CDR3 totals 15 residues. Trimming removed 2 bases from V and 9 bases from J, with 17 bases in between.

The genes are TRBV21-1 and TRBJ2-7; the DNA was not compared with TRBD2, the D call given in the table. TRBV21-1 is shown as a pseudogene. The CDR3 runs 16 residues. The CDR3 is CASSKLPRTSGYEQYF. The CDR3, as DNA: TGTGCCAGCAGCAAACTACCCCGGACTAGCGGTTACGAGCAGTACTTC.

The V gene is TRBV28, the J gene TRBJ1-3; D is possibly TRBD1 (6 bases). This CDR3 region has 15 residues. Per the germline V gene, CDR1 is MDHEN and CDR2 is SYDVKM. Between the trimmed V and J ends, which lost 3 bases and 0 bases, there was a span of 9 bases. Written as DNA, the CDR3 is TGTGCCAGCAGTTTCTACAGGGTCTCTGGAAACACCATATATTTT. Translating gives CASSFYRVSGNTIYF.

The chain employs TRBV7-8 and TRBJ2-4; D might be TRBD2 (5 bases). The germline CDR1 and CDR2 sequences are SGHVS and FQNEAQ. The germline V and J ends were trimmed by 5 bases and 8 bases, with 19 bases remaining between them. This CDR3 spans 15 amino acids. CDR3 in DNA: TGTGCCAGCAGCCCGGAGCCGGCCGCGGGTTACATTCAGTACTTC. Translating gives CASSPEPAAGYIQYF. The entire variable domain, with the rest obtained from reference TRBV7-8 and TRBJ2-4, is as follows: GAGVSQSPRYKVAKRGQDVALRCDPISGHVSLFWYQQALGQGPEFLTYFQNEAQLDKSGLPSDRFFAERPEGSVSTLKIQRTQQEDSAVYLCASSPEPAAGYIQYFGAGTRLSVL.

The chain combines TRBV7-9 with TRBJ1-4; TRBD1 matches 8 bases. The CDR3 totals 15 residues. V trimming: 5 bases; J trimming: 6 bases; junction bases outside the gene matches: 8. Looked up from germline, CDR1 is SEHNR and CDR2 is FQNEAQ (reference sequence). The CDR3 loop is CASSMGQARDEKLFF. CDR3 coding DNA: TGTGCCAGCAGCATGGGACAGGCCAGGGATGAAAAACTGTTTTTT.

This sequence joins TRBV4-3 and TRBJ2-5; 12 bases align to TRBD1. V was clipped by 3 bases and J by 6 bases; unmatched bases: 11. CDR1 and CDR2 (germline): LGHNA, YSLEER. This CDR3 has 17 amino acids. CDR3 residues: CASSQMEGTGGFQTQYF. DNA of the CDR3: TGCGCCAGCAGCCAGATGGAGGGGACAGGGGGCTTTCAGACCCAGTACTTC.

This chain connects TRBV7-2 to TRBJ2-1, with no clear D. V dropped 3 bases and J dropped 5 bases, with 5 bases sitting between them. CDR1 is SGHTA and CDR2 is FQGNSA in the germline V gene. There are 12 residues in the CDR3. CDR3 residues: CASSFLDNEQFF. The CDR3 nucleotides read TGTGCCAGCAGCTTTCTCGACAATGAGCAGTTCTTC.

Concerning this clone itself: Other nucleotide sequences in the sample specify the same CDR3. The chain uses TRBV12-3 or TRBV12-4 and TRBJ2-7; D uncertain. This CDR3 spans 11 amino acids. With 4 bases removed from V and 3 bases from J, the gap between germline ends came to 4 bases. The CDR3 DNA reads TGTGCCAGCAGTTCCTTCTACGAGCAGTACTTC. It yields the protein CASSSFYEQYF.

This rearrangement joins TRBV7-8 to TRBJ2-5; D gene unclear. V was cut by 4 bases and J by 1 base, with 13 bases left in between. CDR3 length: 15 amino acids. Germline CDR1 reads SGHVS; CDR2 reads FQNEAQ. In DNA form, the CDR3 reads TGTGCCAGCAGCTCTGCTAATCTCCCCCAAGAGACCCAGTACTTC. Amino acid sequence: CASSSANLPQETQYF.

This clone came up once. The chain joins TRBV11-2 to TRBJ2-4, with 7 bases identical to TRBD2. V lost 1 base and J lost 8; bases outside the gene matches: 5. The CDR3 length is 14 residues. CDR1 is SGHAT, CDR2 FQNNGV, per germline. CDR3 loop: CASSLVRGEDIQYF. The CDR3 nucleotides read TGTGCCAGCAGCTTAGTCCGGGGGGAGGACATTCAGTACTTC.